One sample yielded the 19 T cell receptor beta chains listed below, sequenced in a study of response to subunit inactivated influenza vaccine. One entry per CDR3 protein, called by TCRdb with MiXCR from the RT-PCR reads. The sample lists more than 400,000 distinct CDR3 sequences; 6% to 9% were seen once. Specimen: PBMCs from blood, collected about 24 months after vaccination. The origin of the receptors is a man in his fifties or sixties who received an inactivated influenza vaccine.

The V and J genes are TRBV4-1 and TRBJ2-7, with D unclear. The CDR3 runs 12 residues. From germline, CDR1 is MGHRA and CDR2 YSYEKL. Trimming took 1 base from V and 6 from J, leaving 7 bases between them. The DNA for the CDR3 is TGCGCCAGCAGCCAAGTAGGTTCCGAGCAGTACTTC. It is translated as CASSQVGSEQYF.

In this sample, this clonotype turned up a few times. This chain connects TRBV20-1 to TRBJ2-5; D uncertain. V was pared by 3 bases and J by 5 bases, with 10 bases between. This CDR3 has 12 residues. From germline, CDR1 is DFQATT and CDR2 SNEGSKA (reference sequence). Here the CDR3 DNA reads TGCAGTGCTAGTAAGGATATCGAGACCCAGTACTTC. This gives the protein CSASKDIETQYF.

This chain connects TRBV5-4 to TRBJ2-3; TRBD2 agrees at 12 bases. The J segment lost 3 bases and the V segment lost 3 bases, leaving 8 bases of the junction unmatched. This CDR3 contains 17 residues. CDR1 is SGHNT, CDR2 YYREEE, per germline (reference sequence). The CDR3 DNA reads TGTGCCAGCAGCTCGCCCGGACTAGCGGGAATGACAGATACGCAGTATTTT. As protein: CASSSPGLAGMTDTQYF.

Ten or more counts support this clonotype. The rearrangement joins TRBV27 to TRBJ2-2, with unresolved D. Germline loops: CDR1 MNHEY, CDR2 SMNVEV (reference sequence). V lost 7 bases and J lost 6, with 18 bases in between. The CDR3 is made up of 15 amino acids. The CDR3 region is CASKVVWSAPGELFF. In DNA form, the CDR3 reads TGTGCCAGCAAGGTCGTTTGGTCCGCCCCCGGGGAGCTGTTTTTT.

This clonotype occurred a few times. This chain joins TRBV19 and TRBJ2-5; D ambiguous. Germline CDR1 and CDR2: LNHDA and SQIVND (reference sequence). Trimming stripped 6 bases from V and 7 bases from J, with 15 bases between. This CDR3 spans 13 amino acids. The CDR3 nucleotides are TGTGCCAGTAGCTCTAAGACAAGAGGGACCCAGTACTTC. Its protein product is CASSSKTRGTQYF. The variable domain in full, completed from reference TRBV19 and TRBJ2-5, reads DGGITQSPKYLFRKEGQNVTLSCEQNLNHDAMYWYRQDPGQGLRLIYYSQIVNDFQKGDIAEGYSVSREKKESFPLTVTSAQKNPTAFYLCASSSKTRGTQYFGPGTRLLVL.

In this sample, this clonotype turned up many times. This chain joins TRBV5-1 and TRBJ2-1; 12 bases match TRBD2. The V gene's germline CDR1 is SGHRS and CDR2 YFSETQ. The CDR3 runs to 15 residues. J lost 8 bases, V lost 5 bases, and 8 bases had no gene match. The CDR3 coding sequence is TGCGCCAGCAGTCCCACTAGCGGGGGGAACTATGAGCAGTTCTTC. Its translation is CASSPTSGGNYEQFF.

This clonotype has ten or more counts. CDR3 loop: CASSYLDSNYGYTF. The CDR3 region has the DNA TGTGCCAGCAGTTACTTGGACAGCAACTATGGCTACACCTTC. This chain links TRBV6-2 or TRBV6-3 with TRBJ1-2; a possible D gene is TRBD1 (6 bases). Germline CDR1 is MNHEY and CDR2 is SVGEGT. The germline V and J ends were trimmed by 1 base and 2 bases, with 8 bases remaining between them. This CDR3 contains 14 residues.

In its sample, this clonotype was seen many times. This sequence joins TRBV4-2 and TRBJ2-5; TRBD1 matches at 12 bases. The CDR3 runs 16 residues. The J segment lost 6 bases and the V segment lost 3 bases, leaving 8 bases of the junction unmatched. Germline assignment: CDR1 LGHNA and CDR2 YNFKEQ. CDR3 coding DNA: TGTGCCAGCAGCCATGCCGGGACAGGGGGCCGAAAGACCCAGTACTTC. Translated, it gives CASSHAGTGGRKTQYF.

This clonotype was detected only a few times. The V call is TRBV29-1, the J call TRBJ2-1; D call uncertain. The germline V gene encodes CDR1 SQVTM and CDR2 ANQGSEA. The CDR3 runs 12 residues. V was clipped by 3 bases and J by 5 bases, with 8 bases between them. The CDR3 DNA reads TGCAGCGTTGACCTCCCAAACAATGAGCAGTTCTTC. Translating gives CSVDLPNNEQFF.

This clonotype was observed at least ten times. The chain is built from TRBV10-3 and TRBJ2-2; 14 nucleotides agree with TRBD2. The CDR3 has 16 residues. Germline values: CDR1 ENHRY, CDR2 SYGVKD. Trimming at V came to 6 bases and at J to 1 base, leaving 1 base not matched to a gene. DNA for the CDR3: TGTGCCATCAGAGGGACTAGCGGGAGGAACACCGGGGAGCTGTTTTTT. Translating it yields CAIRGTSGRNTGELFF.

In this sample, this clonotype turned up a few times. This chain uses TRBV4-3 with TRBJ2-3, with D possibly being TRBD1 (6 bases). The CDR3 is 15 residues long. The ends were cut back, 4 bases at V and 2 bases at J, with 13 bases in the middle. The germline gives CDR1 LGHNA, CDR2 YSLEER. The CDR3: CASSPRDTITDTQYF. The CDR3, as DNA: TGCGCCAGCAGCCCACGGGACACAATCACAGATACGCAGTATTTT.

This clonotype showed up just a few times. V is TRBV14 and J is TRBJ2-5; D ambiguous. With 1 base removed from V and 7 bases from J, the gap between germline ends came to 7 bases. Germline V lookup: CDR1 SGHDN, CDR2 FVKESK. The CDR3 sequence is 12 residues long. CDR3 protein: CASSQGLGTQYF. The CDR3 DNA reads as TGTGCCAGCAGCCAAGGGCTCGGGACCCAGTACTTC.

This clonotype was found many times. This sequence joins TRBV24-1 and TRBJ1-2, with D tentatively TRBD1 (5 bases). V gave up 4 bases and J gave up 3 bases, with 5 bases separating them. The germline V gene encodes CDR1 KGHDR and CDR2 SFDVKD. The CDR3 contains 12 residues. CDR3 nucleotide sequence: TGTGCCACCAGTGAGGGGGACTATGGCTACACCTTC. Residues: CATSEGDYGYTF.

The chain employs TRBV19 and TRBJ1-5; TRBD1 matches 8 bases. The V and J ends lost 5 bases and 4 bases, in that order; junction bases with no gene match: 7. This CDR3 comprises 15 residues. Germline CDR1 and CDR2: LNHDA and SQIVND (reference sequence). The CDR3 sequence is CASSGTGTGNQPQHF. Written as DNA, the CDR3 is TGTGCCAGTAGTGGGACCGGGACAGGTAATCAGCCCCAGCATTTT.

This clonotype was counted between two and nine times. In DNA form, the CDR3 reads TGTGCCAGCAGTTTGGCAGTTGAAGCTTTCTTT. Translation gives CASSLAVEAFF. This sequence joins TRBV12-3 or TRBV12-4 and TRBJ1-1; D gene ambiguous. Trimming took off 3 bases at V and 7 bases at J, with 6 bases between the two ends. There are 11 residues in the CDR3.

This clonotype was seen at least ten times. The chain joins TRBV10-3 to TRBJ2-1; TRBD1 matches 10 bases. Germline-derived CDR1 and CDR2 are ENHRY and SYGVKD. The length of the CDR3 is 14 residues. The trim removed 4 bases at V and 9 bases at J, leaving 6 bases unmatched. This chain's CDR3 is CAISVDRGLGEQFF. The CDR3 DNA reads as TGTGCCATCAGTGTGGACAGGGGGTTGGGTGAGCAGTTCTTC.

This clonotype was detected a few times. The chain employs TRBV30 and TRBJ1-1, with 9 bases matching TRBD1. The length of the CDR3 is 15 residues. The germline gives CDR1 GTSNPN, CDR2 SVGIG (reference sequence). The V gene end was trimmed by 4 bases and the J gene end by 4 bases; junction bases not matched to a gene: 10. CDR3 DNA: TGTGCCTGGAAGCCCGGGACAGGGAAAGGCACTGAAGCTTTCTTT. Translated, it gives CAWKPGTGKGTEAFF.

J is TRBJ2-1 and V is TRBV7-9, with D possibly being TRBD1 or TRBD2 (5 bases each). This CDR3 has 13 amino acids. The germline V gene has CDR1 SEHNR and CDR2 FQNEAQ (reference sequence). The V end was cut by 3 bases, the J end by 11 bases, with 14 bases between. CDR3: CASSLDPGRQQFF. CDR3 in DNA: TGTGCCAGCAGCTTGGACCCGGGACGGCAGCAGTTCTTC. Based on the CDR3 plus reference TRBV7-9 and TRBJ2-1, the full variable domain is DTGVSQNPRHKITKRGQNVTFRCDPISEHNRLYWYRQTLGQGPEFLTYFQNEAQLEKSRLLSDRFSAERPKGSFSTLEIQRTEQGDSAMYLCASSLDPGRQQFFGPGTRLTVL.

The CDR3 DNA follows: TGTGCCAGCAGCCAACCTAACCCGGGACAGTATAATTCACCCCTCCACTTT. It is translated as CASSQPNPGQYNSPLHF. This rearrangement joins TRBV4-2 to TRBJ1-6; TRBD1 matches 7 bases. V was clipped by 2 bases and J by 4 bases; unmatched bases: 8. The CDR3 is made up of 17 amino acids. Germline CDR1 is LGHNA and CDR2 is YNFKEQ.